This TCR beta chain is from a study of blood T cell repertoires in COVID-19 (dated by TCRdb to 2019 to 2021). As for the study more broadly: The collaborator samples originated in the United States, Italy and Spain and spanned the acute and convalescent phases of COVID-19. A freely available public database, intended as a resource for researchers studying the immune response to SARS-CoV-2, is where the repertoires were released. Where available, HLA class I and class II types were taken from metadata supplied by the sample provider and were not determined by assay-based typing. The material from the prospective study consisted of cDNA or gDNA derived from T cells, B-cell-depleted T cells, or PBMCs. Sample metadata almost always included a de-identified subject ID, COVID-19 status, age in years and sex. Samples were obtained from the ongoing ImmuneRACE study (first 160 participants) and from over 1,000 subjects provided by 6 global collaborators. Subjects who had been exposed to COVID-19, were actively infected with it, or had recovered from it provided the deeply sampled blood TCRbeta repertoires that made up the dataset.

Findings and caveats that apply to the study as a whole: How much clinical and demographic metadata was included differed by source and by participant, and the metadata was provided uncurated.

The collaborating institutions used their own protocols to collect whole blood in K2EDTA tubes. For TCRbeta analysis, collaborators shipped samples as frozen whole blood, isolated PBMCs, or DNA extracted from either of those sample types. In the case of this clone: Its antigen is still unknown. Per-base qualities were not stored, and no clone one base away is much larger.

The immunoSEQ Assay, a bias-controlled multiplex PCR, was used to amplify TCRbeta CDR3 regions from genomic DNA. On the authors' methods: The number of nucleated cells in each sample was estimated from the amplification of reference gene primers within the assay. To quantify the absolute abundance of each unique TCRbeta CDR3 rearrangement, sequence reads were collapsed and filtered. Productive Simpson clonality was computed per sample as the square root of Simpson's diversity index over productive rearrangements. TCRdb's version of the immuneACCESS table is confined to in-frame rearrangements and falls short of the full clone set. An unresolved V gene accounts for under half of the shortfall where checked; the remainder is of unknown origin. D and trimming come from the DNA, and the V and J calls and clone size come from that table. The sample table records 150,000 to 200,000 clones; around 89% of these occur just once. Approximately 6% of the sample is taken by the ten largest.

This clonotype was sampled from a middle-aged man with active or convalescent COVID-19. The sequenced sample consisted of peripheral blood.

CDR3 protein: CASTQGPVSSGANVLTF. At the DNA level, the sequence is TGCGCCAGCACTCAGGGGCCCGTCAGCTCTGGGGCCAACGTCCTGACTTTC. Here the chain combines TRBV5-1 and TRBJ2-6; the D region possibly corresponds to TRBD1 (6 bases align). The CDR3 sequence holds 17 residues, the cysteine and phenylalanine included. Solely the CDR3 DNA is kept, with 51 bases framed from the first base. CDR1 and CDR2 (SGHRS, YFSETQ) derive from the germline V gene. V lost 6 bases and J lost 0 bases; the stretch between them is 16 bases long.